This is a list of T cell receptor beta chains from one sample in a study of T-cell memory formation after mild COVID-19. MiXCR, applied by TCRdb to the 5' RACE reads, yields one record per CDR3 protein. The data contain 400,000 to 450,000 distinct CDR3 sequences, about a sixth of them singletons. Source material: PBMCs or a T cell subset sorted from them (not recorded which). Receptor source: a man between 18 and 29 years old who had mild COVID-19 (a few samples of this study predate the infection). Cell type and time point are not known. The CDR3 runs from the conserved cysteine through the conserved F or W. The D gene is left open where the match is weak. Rows may omit the clone size; those that give it use once, few, many or a size class.

D: NA
size: few
V: TRBV13
J: TRBJ2-7
CDR3: CASSLLGGVGHEQYF
DNA: TGTGCCAGCAGCTTATTGGGGGGAGTAGGCCACGAGCAGTACTTC

D: TRBD2
size: few
V: TRBV9
J: TRBJ2-1
CDR3: CASSGQPSGGASEQFF
DNA: TGTGCCAGCAGCGGGCAGCCGAGCGGGGGGGCTTCTGAGCAGTTCTTC

D: NA
size: NA
V: TRBV4-1
J: TRBJ2-2
CDR3: CASSQVGRGRRELFF
DNA: TGCGCCAGCAGCCAAGTCGGTCGGGGGCGCAGGGAGCTGTTTTTT

D: NA
size: NA
V: TRBV24-1
J: TRBJ1-6
CDR3: CATSDLSPHTLHF
DNA: TGTGCCACCAGTGATTTAAGCCCTCATACCCTCCACTTT

D: NA
size: NA
V: TRBV5-1
J: TRBJ2-5
CDR3: CASSLDPSISETQYF
DNA: TGCGCCAGCAGCTTGGACCCTAGCATCAGTGAGACCCAGTACTTC

D: TRBD1
size: few
V: TRBV7-9
J: TRBJ2-1
CDR3: CASSFLGTGVSNEQFF
DNA: TGTGCCAGCAGCTTTCTGGGGACAGGGGTAAGCAATGAGCAGTTCTTC

D: NA
size: few
V: TRBV29-1
J: TRBJ1-2
CDR3: CSVEEAESYGYTF
DNA: TGCAGCGTTGAAGAAGCTGAATCCTATGGCTACACCTTC

D: NA
size: few
V: TRBV7-8
J: TRBJ2-3
CDR3: CASSPEWTSTDTQYF
DNA: TGTGCCAGCAGCCCTGAGTGGACTAGCACAGATACGCAGTATTTT

D: NA
size: NA
V: TRBV13
J: TRBJ2-5
CDR3: CASSFALSMQETQYF
DNA: TGTGCCAGCAGCTTCGCGTTGTCAATGCAAGAGACCCAGTACTTC

D: NA
size: NA
V: TRBV6-2/TRBV6-3
J: TRBJ1-5
CDR3: CASSSRGEGNQPQHF
DNA: TGTGCCAGCAGTTCTCGTGGGGAGGGCAATCAGCCCCAGCATTTT

D: TRBD2
size: few
V: TRBV20-1
J: TRBJ2-1
CDR3: CSARDWSGGDNEQFF
DNA: TGCAGTGCTAGAGATTGGAGCGGGGGCGACAATGAGCAGTTCTTC

D: TRBD1
size: few
V: TRBV5-6
J: TRBJ2-5
CDR3: CASSSTGVRETQYF
DNA: TGTGCCAGCAGCTCGACAGGGGTCCGGGAGACCCAGTACTTC

D: NA
size: NA
V: TRBV7-2
J: TRBJ2-3
CDR3: CASFFGGTDTQYF
DNA: TGTGCCAGCTTCTTCGGGGGCACAGATACGCAGTATTTT

D: TRBD2
size: NA
V: TRBV7-2
J: TRBJ2-7
CDR3: CASSLALAGDLSEQYF
DNA: TGTGCCAGCAGCTTAGCGCTAGCGGGGGATTTGAGCGAGCAGTACTTC

D: NA
size: NA
V: TRBV20-1
J: TRBJ2-1
CDR3: CSARDFQGGEQFF
DNA: TGCAGTGCTAGAGACTTCCAGGGTGGTGAGCAGTTCTTC

D: NA
size: NA
V: TRBV7-3
J: TRBJ2-7
CDR3: CASSPQSGAYEQYF
DNA: TGTGCCAGCAGCCCCCAGTCCGGGGCCTACGAGCAGTACTTC

D: NA
size: few
V: TRBV5-1
J: TRBJ2-1
CDR3: CASAITSYNEQFF
DNA: TGCGCCAGCGCGATCACCTCCTACAATGAGCAGTTCTTC

D: NA
size: few
V: TRBV20-1
J: TRBJ2-3
CDR3: CSARRAPSEATDTQYF
DNA: TGCAGTGCCCGACGAGCCCCCTCAGAAGCCACAGATACGCAGTATTTT

D: NA
size: NA
V: TRBV4-2
J: TRBJ1-5
CDR3: CASSQDDRSVEPQHF
DNA: TGTGCCAGCAGCCAAGACGACAGGTCGGTCGAGCCCCAGCATTTT

D: NA
size: few
V: TRBV5-1
J: TRBJ2-3
CDR3: CASNLKDEHTDTQYF
DNA: TGCGCCAGCAATCTGAAGGACGAACACACAGATACGCAGTATTTT

D: NA
size: NA
V: TRBV7-3
J: TRBJ2-5
CDR3: CASSLRASEETQYF
DNA: TGTGCCAGCAGCTTAAGGGCTAGCGAAGAGACCCAGTACTTC

D: NA
size: few
V: TRBV6-2/TRBV6-3
J: TRBJ1-1
CDR3: CASSLQQVLREAFF
DNA: TGTGCCAGCAGTTTGCAACAGGTGTTGAGGGAAGCTTTCTTT

D: NA
size: NA
V: TRBV7-6
J: TRBJ1-1
CDR3: CASSLWRSEAFF
DNA: TGTGCCAGCAGCCTATGGCGCAGTGAAGCTTTCTTT

D: NA
size: NA
V: TRBV6-5
J: TRBJ2-2
CDR3: CASSYSRIANTGELFF
DNA: TGTGCCAGCAGTTACTCTCGAATCGCGAACACCGGGGAGCTGTTTTTT

D: NA
size: NA
V: TRBV12-3/TRBV12-4
J: TRBJ1-3
CDR3: CASSLDSWPALSGNTIYF
DNA: TGTGCCAGCAGTTTAGACAGCTGGCCGGCGCTCTCTGGAAACACCATATATTTT

D: NA
size: few
V: TRBV11-2
J: TRBJ1-2
CDR3: CASSSLGRDYGYTF
DNA: TGTGCCAGCAGCTCCTTGGGCAGGGACTATGGCTACACCTTC

D: NA
size: many
V: TRBV28
J: TRBJ2-1
CDR3: CASRDRHNEQFF
DNA: TGTGCCAGCAGGGACAGACACAATGAGCAGTTCTTC